This is a list of T cell receptor beta chains from one sample in a study of blood T cell repertoires in COVID-19. Using immunoSEQ multiplex PCR, the repertoire was profiled, and TCRdb retains in-frame clones only, with some absent. The sample shows just over 200,000 clones, 80% to 90% of them seen only once. The specimen sequenced was peripheral blood. The receptors stem from a man older than 75 with acute or convalescent COVID-19. CDR3s include the opening cysteine and the closing phenylalanine or tryptophan. Each record gives: J gene, V gene, D gene, clone size, CDR3 protein, CDR3 DNA. The D gene is left open where the match is weak. The size field is filled for only some rows; it gives once, few, many or a size class.

j_gene: TRBJ2-1
v_gene: TRBV9
d_gene: NA
abundance: NA
CDR3aa: CASSVGAKAVYNEQFF
CDR3nt: TGTGCCAGCAGCGTCGGCGCTAAGGCGGTCTACAATGAGCAGTTCTTC

j_gene: TRBJ2-5
v_gene: TRBV5-1
d_gene: TRBD2
abundance: NA
CDR3aa: CASSFEPTSGSGETQYF
CDR3nt: TGCGCCAGCAGCTTTGAGCCCACTAGCGGGAGTGGAGAGACCCAGTACTTC

j_gene: TRBJ1-5
v_gene: TRBV6-6
d_gene: TRBD1
abundance: NA
CDR3aa: CASSPRPGTGVNQPQHF
CDR3nt: TGTGCCAGCAGTCCTAGACCCGGGACAGGGGTAAATCAGCCCCAGCATTTT

j_gene: TRBJ2-1
v_gene: TRBV7-2
d_gene: NA
abundance: NA
CDR3aa: CASSLTGSSYNEQFF
CDR3nt: TGTGCCAGCAGCTTAACCGGGAGCTCCTACAATGAGCAGTTCTTC

j_gene: TRBJ2-1
v_gene: TRBV3-1/TRBV3-2
d_gene: TRBD1
abundance: NA
CDR3aa: CASTYDGQGVGDEQFF
CDR3nt: TGTGCCAGCACCTACGACGGACAGGGGGTTGGGGATGAGCAGTTCTTC

j_gene: TRBJ2-5
v_gene: TRBV30
d_gene: TRBD2
abundance: NA
CDR3aa: CAWSPLAGGPQTQYF
CDR3nt: TGTGCCTGGAGCCCCCTAGCGGGAGGGCCTCAGACCCAGTACTTC

j_gene: TRBJ2-3
v_gene: TRBV19
d_gene: NA
abundance: NA
CDR3aa: CASSKLAASTDTQYF
CDR3nt: TGTGCCAGTAGTAAACTAGCTGCTAGCACAGATACGCAGTATTTT

j_gene: TRBJ2-2
v_gene: TRBV5-1
d_gene: TRBD1
abundance: NA
CDR3aa: CASSLPGTGNTGELFF
CDR3nt: TGCGCCAGCAGCTTGCCCGGGACAGGGAACACCGGGGAGCTGTTTTTT

j_gene: TRBJ2-3
v_gene: TRBV2
d_gene: TRBD2
abundance: few
CDR3aa: CASRGTSSSSTDTQYF
CDR3nt: TGTGCCAGCAGGGGGACTAGCAGTTCTAGCACAGATACGCAGTATTTT

j_gene: TRBJ2-2
v_gene: TRBV24-1
d_gene: TRBD1
abundance: NA
CDR3aa: CATKADRARNGELFF
CDR3nt: TGTGCCACTAAAGCGGACAGGGCGAGGAACGGGGAGCTGTTTTTT

j_gene: TRBJ2-2
v_gene: TRBV25-1
d_gene: NA
abundance: NA
CDR3aa: CASSEPGQGRAGELFF
CDR3nt: TGTGCCAGCAGTGAGCCGGGCCAGGGGAGGGCCGGGGAGCTGTTTTTT

j_gene: TRBJ2-3
v_gene: TRBV11-3
d_gene: NA
abundance: NA
CDR3aa: CASSLLGGPDTQYF
CDR3nt: TGTGCCAGCAGCTTACTCGGGGGGCCAGATACGCAGTATTTT

j_gene: TRBJ2-2
v_gene: TRBV18
d_gene: NA
abundance: NA
CDR3aa: CASSPLAGPNTGELFF
CDR3nt: TGTGCCAGCTCACCACTGGCGGGCCCGAACACCGGGGAGCTGTTTTTT

j_gene: TRBJ2-2
v_gene: TRBV24-1
d_gene: NA
abundance: NA
CDR3aa: CATSTSTGELFF
CDR3nt: TGTGCCACCAGTACAAGCACCGGGGAGCTGTTTTTT

j_gene: TRBJ1-2
v_gene: TRBV6-5
d_gene: NA
abundance: NA
CDR3aa: CASSYPQQGGGYTF
CDR3nt: TGTGCCAGCAGTTACCCACAACAGGGTGGAGGCTACACCTTC

j_gene: TRBJ2-5
v_gene: TRBV7-3
d_gene: NA
abundance: NA
CDR3aa: CASSLNGGSPETQYF
CDR3nt: TGTGCCAGCAGCTTAAACGGTGGGAGTCCGGAGACCCAGTACTTC

j_gene: TRBJ1-4
v_gene: TRBV20-1
d_gene: TRBD1
abundance: NA
CDR3aa: CSASPGQLNEKLFF
CDR3nt: TGCAGTGCTAGTCCGGGACAGCTTAATGAAAAACTGTTTTTT

j_gene: TRBJ1-2
v_gene: TRBV2
d_gene: NA
abundance: NA
CDR3aa: CASSEALYLGYTF
CDR3nt: TGTGCCAGCAGTGAAGCGCTTTACTTAGGCTACACCTTC

j_gene: TRBJ2-5
v_gene: TRBV18
d_gene: TRBD1
abundance: NA
CDR3aa: CASSTPGQGVETQYF
CDR3nt: TGTGCCAGCTCAACACCGGGACAGGGGGTCGAGACCCAGTACTTC

j_gene: TRBJ1-2
v_gene: TRBV7-9
d_gene: NA
abundance: NA
CDR3aa: CASSSGLYGYTF
CDR3nt: TGTGCCAGCAGCTCTGGTCTATATGGCTACACCTTC

j_gene: TRBJ2-5
v_gene: TRBV7-8
d_gene: NA
abundance: once
CDR3aa: CASSFQEMAQYF
CDR3nt: TGTGCCAGCAGCTTTCAAGAGATGGCCCAGTACTTC

j_gene: TRBJ2-1
v_gene: TRBV9
d_gene: TRBD1
abundance: NA
CDR3aa: CASSGRGTGGDEQFF
CDR3nt: TGTGCCAGCAGCGGGAGGGGGACAGGGGGCGATGAGCAGTTCTTC

j_gene: TRBJ2-1
v_gene: TRBV5-6
d_gene: NA
abundance: NA
CDR3aa: CASSPTRSLPYNEQFF
CDR3nt: TGTGCCAGCAGCCCGACCAGGTCCCTTCCATACAATGAGCAGTTCTTC

j_gene: TRBJ2-7
v_gene: TRBV2
d_gene: TRBD1
abundance: NA
CDR3aa: CASSEGAGQASYEQYF
CDR3nt: TGTGCCAGCAGTGAGGGGGCGGGACAGGCGAGCTACGAGCAGTACTTC

j_gene: TRBJ1-5
v_gene: TRBV12-1
d_gene: NA
abundance: NA
CDR3aa: CASSLWGGDQPQHF
CDR3nt: TGTGCCAGCAGCTTATGGGGCGGAGATCAGCCCCAGCATTTT

j_gene: TRBJ2-2
v_gene: TRBV7-9
d_gene: TRBD1
abundance: NA
CDR3aa: CASSIQGATGELFF
CDR3nt: TGTGCCAGCAGCATACAGGGGGCCACCGGGGAGCTGTTTTTT

j_gene: TRBJ1-3
v_gene: TRBV7-2
d_gene: NA
abundance: NA
CDR3aa: CASRGLGGNTIYF
CDR3nt: TGTGCCAGCAGGGGACTGGGTGGAAACACCATATATTTT

j_gene: TRBJ2-1
v_gene: TRBV7-8
d_gene: TRBD2
abundance: NA
CDR3aa: CASSSGTSSTEQFF
CDR3nt: TGTGCCAGCAGCTCTGGGACTAGCAGCACTGAGCAGTTCTTC

j_gene: TRBJ2-1
v_gene: TRBV4-1
d_gene: TRBD2
abundance: NA
CDR3aa: CASSQSTPGTSGMAYNEQFF
CDR3nt: TGCGCCAGCAGCCAAAGCACCCCCGGGACTAGCGGGATGGCCTACAATGAGCAGTTCTTC

j_gene: TRBJ2-1
v_gene: TRBV11-2
d_gene: NA
abundance: NA
CDR3aa: CASSLSLLHNEQFF
CDR3nt: TGTGCCAGCAGCTTGTCCCTACTCCACAATGAGCAGTTCTTC

j_gene: TRBJ2-3
v_gene: TRBV13
d_gene: NA
abundance: NA
CDR3aa: CASSSGATDTQYF
CDR3nt: TGTGCCAGCAGCTCGGGAGCCACAGATACGCAGTATTTT

j_gene: TRBJ2-5
v_gene: TRBV29-1
d_gene: TRBD2
abundance: NA
CDR3aa: CSGGRPGGEETQYF
CDR3nt: TGCAGCGGCGGGCGCCCGGGGGGGGAAGAGACCCAGTACTTC

j_gene: TRBJ1-1
v_gene: TRBV7-9
d_gene: NA
abundance: NA
CDR3aa: CASSVYRASTEAFF
CDR3nt: TGTGCCAGCAGCGTCTACAGGGCTAGCACTGAAGCTTTCTTT

j_gene: TRBJ1-4
v_gene: TRBV4-1
d_gene: TRBD1
abundance: NA
CDR3aa: CASSQGTGNEKLFF
CDR3nt: TGCGCCAGCAGCCAAGGGACAGGGAATGAAAAACTGTTTTTT

j_gene: TRBJ2-1
v_gene: TRBV28
d_gene: NA
abundance: NA
CDR3aa: CASSRHPTEQFF
CDR3nt: TGTGCCAGCAGTCGACACCCAACTGAGCAGTTCTTC

j_gene: TRBJ1-1
v_gene: TRBV28
d_gene: NA
abundance: NA
CDR3aa: CASSFTGTLLNTEAFF
CDR3nt: TGTGCCAGCAGTTTCACCGGGACACTCTTGAACACTGAAGCTTTCTTT

j_gene: TRBJ2-3
v_gene: TRBV6-5
d_gene: TRBD1
abundance: NA
CDR3aa: CASRSWDRADTQYF
CDR3nt: TGTGCCAGCAGGTCCTGGGACAGGGCAGATACGCAGTATTTT

j_gene: TRBJ1-1
v_gene: TRBV5-6
d_gene: NA
abundance: once
CDR3aa: CASSMRGRDTEAFF
CDR3nt: TGTGCCAGCAGCATGCGGGGCCGTGACACTGAAGCTTTCTTT

j_gene: TRBJ2-1
v_gene: TRBV18
d_gene: NA
abundance: NA
CDR3aa: CASSPRQVYNEQFF
CDR3nt: TGTGCCAGCTCACCAAGACAGGTATACAATGAGCAGTTCTTC

j_gene: TRBJ1-5
v_gene: TRBV25-1
d_gene: TRBD1
abundance: NA
CDR3aa: CASCQTGINQPQHF
CDR3nt: TGTGCCAGTTGTCAGACAGGGATTAATCAGCCCCAGCATTTT